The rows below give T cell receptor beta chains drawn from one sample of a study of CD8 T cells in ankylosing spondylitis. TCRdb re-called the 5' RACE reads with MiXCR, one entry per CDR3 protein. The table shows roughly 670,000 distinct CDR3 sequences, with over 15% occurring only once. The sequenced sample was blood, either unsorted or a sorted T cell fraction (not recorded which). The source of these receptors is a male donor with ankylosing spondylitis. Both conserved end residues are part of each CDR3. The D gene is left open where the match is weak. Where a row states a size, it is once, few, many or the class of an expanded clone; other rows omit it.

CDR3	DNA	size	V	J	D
CASHAGRRGATDTQYF	TGCGCCAGCCACGCGGGACGCCGAGGAGCCACAGATACGCAGTATTTT	NA	TRBV4-1	TRBJ2-3	NA
CASSQDVGQQGTQYF	TGCGCCAGCAGCCAAGATGTCGGCCAACAGGGGACCCAGTACTTC	NA	TRBV4-1	TRBJ2-5	NA
CAIGPTEAEAFF	TGTGCCATCGGGCCAACAGAAGCTGAAGCTTTCTTT	NA	TRBV10-3	TRBJ1-1	NA
CASTIPGGRYGYTF	TGTGCCAGCACAATCCCGGGGGGCCGCTATGGCTACACCTTC	NA	TRBV6-1	TRBJ1-2	NA
CASSSSENQPQHF	TGTGCCAGCAGTTCATCGGAAAATCAGCCCCAGCATTTT	few	TRBV12-3/TRBV12-4	TRBJ1-5	NA
CSVGQRGGDTQYF	TGCAGCGTTGGACAGAGAGGAGGAGATACGCAGTATTTT	NA	TRBV29-1	TRBJ2-3	NA
CASSLWLRYNEQFF	TGTGCCAGCAGCTTGTGGCTTCGATACAATGAGCAGTTCTTC	few	TRBV7-2	TRBJ2-1	NA
CSARKARGLYSQETQYF	TGCAGTGCTAGAAAAGCTCGGGGACTTTATTCCCAAGAGACCCAGTACTTC	NA	TRBV20-1	TRBJ2-5	NA
CASSQDLAGLQETQYF	TGCGCCAGCAGCCAAGATTTAGCGGGACTGCAAGAGACCCAGTACTTC	NA	TRBV4-1	TRBJ2-5	TRBD2
CASSNRGNGHEQFF	TGTGCCAGCAGTAACAGGGGTAACGGGCATGAGCAGTTCTTC	NA	TRBV2	TRBJ2-1	TRBD1
CATTGVNTGELFF	TGTGCCACTACAGGGGTCAACACCGGGGAGCTGTTTTTT	NA	TRBV7-9	TRBJ2-2	TRBD1
CASRVVFSSHNEQFF	TGTGCCAGCAGGGTGGTCTTCTCATCTCACAATGAGCAGTTCTTC	NA	TRBV27	TRBJ2-1	NA
CASRPGLRDREFSIQGYTF	TGTGCCAGCAGACCCGGACTCCGGGACAGGGAATTTTCTATTCAGGGCTACACCTTC	NA	TRBV11-2	TRBJ1-2	TRBD1
CASQGLAGVYEQYF	TGTGCCAGCCAAGGACTAGCGGGAGTGTACGAGCAGTACTTC	NA	TRBV6-2/TRBV6-3	TRBJ2-7	TRBD2
CASRTFGYNEQSF	TGTGCCAGCAGGACTTTCGGATACAATGAGCAGTCCTTC	NA	TRBV11-2	TRBJ2-1	NA
CASSPDTYNEQFF	TGTGCCAGCAGCCCTGACACCTACAATGAGCAGTTCTTC	many	TRBV5-1	TRBJ2-1	NA
CASSLASRAQETQYF	TGCGCCAGCAGCTTGGCATCGCGGGCCCAAGAGACCCAGTACTTC	NA	TRBV5-1	TRBJ2-5	NA
CASSPLETKGETQYF	TGTGCCAGCAGCCCCTTAGAGACGAAGGGAGAGACCCAGTACTTC	NA	TRBV3-1	TRBJ2-5	NA
CASVKRNQETQYF	TGTGCCAGCGTGAAACGGAATCAAGAGACCCAGTACTTC	NA	TRBV3-1	TRBJ2-5	NA
CASSFGRETMNTEAFF	TGTGCCAGCAGCTTCGGACGGGAAACCATGAACACTGAAGCTTTCTTT	few	TRBV7-8	TRBJ1-1	NA
CSARTGGTEAFF	TGCAGTGCCAGGACAGGGGGCACTGAAGCTTTCTTT	few	TRBV20-1	TRBJ1-1	TRBD1
CAISDAGRRSSYEQYF	TGTGCCATCAGTGATGCGGGGCGGCGAAGCTCCTACGAGCAGTACTTC	NA	TRBV10-3	TRBJ2-7	NA
CASSNSGADTDTQYF	TGTGCCAGCAGTAATAGCGGGGCTGACACAGATACGCAGTATTTT	NA	TRBV6-1	TRBJ2-3	TRBD2
CASSLRLAGGETQYF	TGTGCCAGCAGTTTAAGGCTAGCGGGAGGAGAGACCCAGTACTTC	NA	TRBV12-3/TRBV12-4	TRBJ2-5	TRBD2
CASSLAQRPPEAFF	TGTGCCAGCAGCTTAGCCCAGAGGCCCCCTGAAGCTTTCTTT	few	TRBV7-9	TRBJ1-1	NA
CASSEFDSSNQPQHF	TGCGCCAGCAGCGAGTTTGACAGTAGCAATCAGCCCCAGCATTTT	few	TRBV5-1	TRBJ1-5	NA
CASSPARGDEKLFF	TGCGCCAGCAGCCCCGCTAGAGGGGATGAAAAACTGTTTTTT	NA	TRBV5-1	TRBJ1-4	NA
CASSLALAGGSYEQYF	TGTGCCAGCAGCTTGGCACTAGCGGGAGGCTCCTACGAGCAGTACTTC	few	TRBV5-6	TRBJ2-7	TRBD2
CASSRGTSGPSDTQYF	TGCGCCAGCAGCCGCGGGACTAGCGGTCCCTCAGATACGCAGTATTTT	few	TRBV5-1	TRBJ2-3	TRBD2
CASRHTTWYNTDTQYF	TGTGCCAGCAGGCATACAACATGGTACAACACAGATACGCAGTATTTT	few	TRBV7-2	TRBJ2-3	NA
CASSLYGSPLHF	TGTGCCAGCAGCTTATACGGTTCACCCCTCCACTTT	NA	TRBV7-2	TRBJ1-6	NA